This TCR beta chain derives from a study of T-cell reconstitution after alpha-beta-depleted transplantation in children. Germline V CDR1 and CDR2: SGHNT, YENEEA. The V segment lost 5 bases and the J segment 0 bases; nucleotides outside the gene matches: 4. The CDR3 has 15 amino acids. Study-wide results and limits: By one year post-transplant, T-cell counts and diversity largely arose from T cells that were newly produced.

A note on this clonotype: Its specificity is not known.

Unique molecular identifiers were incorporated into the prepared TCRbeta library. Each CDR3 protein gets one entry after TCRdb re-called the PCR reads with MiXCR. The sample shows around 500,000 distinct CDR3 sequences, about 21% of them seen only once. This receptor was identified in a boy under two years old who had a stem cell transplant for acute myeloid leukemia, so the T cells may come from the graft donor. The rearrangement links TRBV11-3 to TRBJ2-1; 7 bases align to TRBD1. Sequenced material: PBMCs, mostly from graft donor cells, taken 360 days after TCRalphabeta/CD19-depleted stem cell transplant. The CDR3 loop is CASSMTGSSYNEQFF. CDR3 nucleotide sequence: TGTGCCAGCAGCATGACAGGGAGCTCCTACAATGAGCAGTTCTTC.